This passage covers 9 T cell receptor beta chains from one sample sequenced in a study of T cell changes during pregnancy in multiple sclerosis. Some clones are missing from TCRdb's copy, which holds only in-frame ones; the method was immunoSEQ multiplex PCR. The table records roughly 87,000 clones, over 85% of them present only once. The sequenced sample was peripheral blood, obtained in the third trimester of pregnancy. The origin of the receptors is a female donor in good health, enrolled as a control in a pregnancy study.

The rearrangement joins TRBV10-3 to TRBJ2-7; a weak D match, TRBD2 (5 bases). The CDR3 spans 13 residues. Germline V lookup: CDR1 ENHRY, CDR2 SYGVKD. The V gene lost 3 bases and the J gene lost 6 bases, with 12 bases spanning the gap. CDR3 residues: CAISEVAGSEQYF. The CDR3 coding sequence is TGTGCCATCAGTGAAGTTGCGGGTAGCGAGCAGTACTTC.

The genes are TRBV5-1 and TRBJ2-2; the D gene is possibly TRBD1 (5 bases). The CDR3 loop spans 13 amino acids. The germline V gene encodes CDR1 SGHRS and CDR2 YFSETQ. V was trimmed by 4 bases and J by 6 bases, leaving 10 bases between them. The CDR3 loop reads CASSADTSGELFF. The DNA of the CDR3 is TGCGCCAGCAGCGCGGACACCTCCGGGGAGCTGTTTTTT.

CDR3 DNA sequence: TGTGCCAGCAGTTCCCCTGGCGGGAGAGAGACTAATGAGCAGTTCTTC. Translating it yields CASSSPGGRETNEQFF. V is TRBV28 and J is TRBJ2-1; 7 bases line up with TRBD2. V was clipped by 4 bases and J by 7 bases; unmatched bases: 13. CDR1 and CDR2 from the germline V gene are MDHEN and SYDVKM. CDR3 length equals 16 residues.

The chain is built from TRBV5-6 and TRBJ1-5; TRBD1 might be the D (5 bases). CDR3 size: 14 residues. Germline assignment: CDR1 SGHDT and CDR2 YYEEEE. The V and J ends lost 0 bases and 5 bases respectively, with 9 bases between them. Here the CDR3 reads CASSLAGGDQPQHF. Written as DNA, the CDR3 is TGTGCCAGCAGCTTGGCTGGGGGGGATCAGCCCCAGCATTTT.

The rearrangement joins TRBV29-1 to TRBJ2-5, with 14 positions matching TRBD2. The CDR3 is 16 residues long. The germline gives CDR1 SQVTM, CDR2 ANQGSEA. V trimming: 7 bases; J trimming: 0 bases; junction bases outside the gene matches: 7. The chain's CDR3 is CSASGLAGVYQETQYF. The CDR3 nucleotides read TGCAGCGCCTCGGGACTAGCGGGAGTCTACCAAGAGACCCAGTACTTC.

The rearrangement links TRBV11-1 to TRBJ2-1, with 13 nucleotides matching TRBD2. V shed 3 bases, J shed 9 bases, and the junction held 2 bases outside the gene matches. CDR3 length: 14 residues. Germline CDR1 and CDR2: SGHAT and FQDESV (reference sequence). This CDR3 is CASSFRTSGSEQFF. For the CDR3, the DNA is TGTGCCAGCAGCTTTCGGACTAGCGGGAGTGAGCAGTTCTTC.

The rearrangement links TRBV7-9 to TRBJ2-7; D gene unclear. The germline V gene has CDR1 SEHNR and CDR2 FQNEAQ (reference sequence). The length of the CDR3 is 15 residues. The ends were cut back, 0 bases at V and 5 bases at J, with 14 bases in the middle. The CDR3 nucleotides are TGTGCCAGCAGCTTAGCGCTTGTATTTCAGGACGAGCAGTACTTC. Amino acids: CASSLALVFQDEQYF. The variable domain in full, with the rest retrieved from reference TRBV7-9 and TRBJ2-7, is DTGVSQNPRHKITKRGQNVTFRCDPISEHNRLYWYRQTLGQGPEFLTYFQNEAQLEKSRLLSDRFSAERPKGSFSTLEIQRTEQGDSAMYLCASSLALVFQDEQYFGPGTRLTVT.

V gene TRBV27 combines with J gene TRBJ2-2; the match to TRBD2 covers 8 bases. The J segment lost 4 bases and the V segment lost 6 bases, leaving 7 bases of the junction unmatched. The germline CDR1 and CDR2 sequences are MNHEY and SMNVEV (reference sequence). This CDR3 region has 15 residues. The CDR3 protein is CASRSTGTSTGELFF. The CDR3 DNA reads TGTGCCAGCAGGTCAACCGGGACTAGCACCGGGGAGCTGTTTTTT.

The chain has TRBV5-1 and TRBJ2-3; the match to TRBD2 covers 7 bases. Germline loops: CDR1 SGHRS, CDR2 YFSETQ. The CDR3 covers 16 residues. The J segment lost 1 base and the V segment lost 2 bases, leaving 7 bases of the junction unmatched. The CDR3 region is CASSFGSGPRTDTQYF. CDR3 DNA sequence: TGCGCCAGCAGCTTTGGTAGCGGGCCCCGCACAGATACGCAGTATTTT.